This TCR beta chain was captured by sequencing in a study of cytomegalovirus exposure and HLA in healthy donors. The ends lost 1 base at V and 0 bases at J; junction bases unmatched: 11. Germline CDR1 KGHSH, CDR2 LQKENI. The CDR3 sequence is 19 residues long. Primers included in the PCR were 60 Vbeta and 13 Jbeta primers. TCRdb's table, derived via immunoSEQ multiplex PCR, lists solely in-frame clones and lacks some. This sample has roughly 150,000 clones, with around 79% found just once. Specimen: PBMCs. The V and J genes are TRBV18 and TRBJ1-3; 8 bases match TRBD1. The receptor was isolated from a woman aged 25 to 39 in good health and CMV-seronegative. The CDR3 nucleotides read TGTGCCAGCTCACCACTTGGGCCCCGGACAGGGAACTCTGGAAACACCATATATTTT. It encodes CASSPLGPRTGNSGNTIYF.